These T cell receptor beta chains were read from a single sample in a study of blood T cell repertoires in COVID-19. The repertoire was sequenced with immunoSEQ multiplex PCR; TCRdb's copy has only in-frame clones and lacks some. The table shows 97,000 or so clones, with about nine tenths occurring only once. The sample consisted of peripheral blood. The receptors shown here come from a man aged 55-75 years with acute or convalescent COVID-19. The CDR3 runs from the conserved cysteine through the conserved F or W. D genes are given only for firm matches. Some rows have no size entry. The others give once, few or many, or a class for an expanded clone.

size | D | J | V | DNA | CDR3
- | - | TRBJ2-5 | TRBV2 | TGTGCCAGCAGACCCACAGGGCCCCAAGAGACCCAGTACTTC | CASRPTGPQETQYF
- | TRBD2 | TRBJ2-5 | TRBV7-6 | TGTGCCAGCAGCTCACCAGCGGGGGGGCCCGGTGAGACCCAGTACTTC | CASSSPAGGPGETQYF
once | TRBD2 | TRBJ2-3 | TRBV25-1 | TGTGCCAGCAGTCCCATAGCGGGGGGGCCCACAGATACGCAGTATTTT | CASSPIAGGPTDTQYF
- | - | TRBJ1-1 | TRBV2 | TGTGCCAGCAGTCCCCCCGGACAGACTGAAGCTTTCTTT | CASSPPGQTEAFF
- | - | TRBJ1-3 | TRBV4-1 | TGCGCCAGCAGCCTGACGGAGAGCTCTGGAAACACCATATATTTT | CASSLTESSGNTIYF
- | - | TRBJ1-5 | TRBV4-1 | TGCGCCAGCAGCCCGGACAGCAATTATCAGCCCCAGCATTTT | CASSPDSNYQPQHF
few | - | TRBJ1-1 | TRBV5-1 | TGCGCCAGCAGGGAACAGGATTTCGCTGAAGCTTTCTTT | CASREQDFAEAFF
- | - | TRBJ2-7 | TRBV6-1 | TGTGCCAGCAGTCAAACGCGCTACGAGCAGTACTTC | CASSQTRYEQYF
- | - | TRBJ1-4 | TRBV5-1 | TGCGCCAGCCGAGGAGGCAGATTCTCTAATGAAAAACTGTTTTTT | CASRGGRFSNEKLFF
- | TRBD1 | TRBJ1-1 | TRBV5-4 | TGTGCCAGCAGCCGGACAGGGAACACTGAAGCTTTCTTT | CASSRTGNTEAFF
- | - | TRBJ1-6 | TRBV11-2 | TGTGCCAGCAGCCCCCGGGGGAGCGCAGGAGACTCCTATAATTCACCCCTCCACTTT | CASSPRGSAGDSYNSPLHF
- | - | TRBJ2-3 | TRBV4-2 | TGTGCCAGCAGCCAAGATGAGGGTAATACGCAGTATTTT | CASSQDEGNTQYF
- | - | TRBJ2-7 | TRBV5-1 | TGCGCCAGCAGCTCATCTCGCGGGGCCCCGCGGGAGCAGTACTTC | CASSSSRGAPREQYF
few | - | TRBJ1-2 | TRBV9 | TGTGCCAGCAGCGTAGTTAGGGGGTACTATGGCTACACCTTC | CASSVVRGYYGYTF
- | TRBD1 | TRBJ1-2 | TRBV7-2 | TGTGCCAGCAGCGGACCGGGACAGACTAAAGGCTACACCTTC | CASSGPGQTKGYTF
- | TRBD1 | TRBJ1-2 | TRBV18 | TGTGCCAGCTCACTTGACAGGGGGCGCACCTATGGCTACACCTTC | CASSLDRGRTYGYTF
- | TRBD1 | TRBJ2-7 | TRBV18 | TGTGCCAGCTCACCCTCGACAGGGGTCGAGCAGTACTTC | CASSPSTGVEQYF
- | TRBD1 | TRBJ1-4 | TRBV6-5 | TGTGCCAGCAGTAGGGACAGTGGGAATGAAAAACTGTTTTTT | CASSRDSGNEKLFF
- | - | TRBJ1-1 | TRBV2 | TGTGCCAGCAGAACACAGGGTTGGACTGAAGCTTTCTTT | CASRTQGWTEAFF
- | TRBD1 | TRBJ1-5 | TRBV6-5 | TGTGCCAGCAGTTCCGGGACAGGAAATCAGCCCCAGCATTTT | CASSSGTGNQPQHF
- | TRBD1 | TRBJ1-1 | TRBV2 | TGTGCCAGCAGCTTCGACCGACAGGGGGCTTTCAACACTGAAGCTTTCTTT | CASSFDRQGAFNTEAFF
- | - | TRBJ1-1 | TRBV12-3/TRBV12-4 | TGTGCCAGCACCAGACAGGTGAACACTGAAGCTTTCTTT | CASTRQVNTEAFF
once | - | TRBJ1-2 | TRBV4-1 | TGCGCCAGCAGCCAAGGTAGGACACCCAGGGGCTACACCTTC | CASSQGRTPRGYTF
- | - | TRBJ1-3 | TRBV7-9 | TGTGCCCGGCGAGCGTCTGACTCTGGAAACACCATATATTTT | CARRASDSGNTIYF
- | - | TRBJ1-1 | TRBV5-1 | TGCGCCAGCAGCTTGGATCGGCCGGGAAACACTGAAGCTTTCTTT | CASSLDRPGNTEAFF
- | TRBD1 | TRBJ1-3 | TRBV9 | TGTGCCTCGGACAGGGGGGACTCTGGAAACACCATATATTTT | CASDRGDSGNTIYF
- | - | TRBJ1-3 | TRBV19 | TGTGCCAGTAGTCGGGGGGACCGCTCTGGAAACACCATATATTTT | CASSRGDRSGNTIYF
- | TRBD1 | TRBJ1-1 | TRBV6-5 | TGTGCCAGCAGCTACCAGGGGGCAGGGATGAACACTGAAGCTTTCTTT | CASSYQGAGMNTEAFF
- | TRBD1 | TRBJ1-1 | TRBV5-6 | TGTGCCAGCAGCACGGCGGCGACAGGGCGTACTGAAGCTTTCTTT | CASSTAATGRTEAFF
- | - | TRBJ1-2 | TRBV6-1 | TGTGCCAGCAGTGAACTCACCGGGGACTATGGCTACACCTTC | CASSELTGDYGYTF
- | TRBD1 | TRBJ2-7 | TRBV2 | TGTGCCAGCAGTCAGACAGGGGGATCTAACTACGAGCAGTACTTC | CASSQTGGSNYEQYF
- | TRBD1 | TRBJ1-1 | TRBV30 | TGTGCCTGGAAAGGGACAGGGAACACTGAAGCTTTCTTT | CAWKGTGNTEAFF
once | - | TRBJ1-5 | TRBV7-9 | TGTGCCAGCAGCATGGGGGCAGGGCAGCCCCAGCATTTT | CASSMGAGQPQHF
- | TRBD1 | TRBJ1-1 | TRBV5-4 | TGTGCCAGCAGCTTGAACAGGGGGCAGGATGAAGCTTTCTTT | CASSLNRGQDEAFF
- | - | TRBJ2-2 | TRBV19 | TGTGCCAGTAGTATACTCCAAGGGCGGGTAGGGCTCACCGGGGAGCTGTTTTTT | CASSILQGRVGLTGELFF
many | TRBD1 | TRBJ2-2 | TRBV2 | TGTGCCAGCAGCGACAGGGTTTTAGGGACCGGGGAGCTGTTTTTT | CASSDRVLGTGELFF
- | TRBD2 | TRBJ2-7 | TRBV28 | TGTGCCAGCAGTTTCACCCTCCAGGGACTAACGTACGAGCAGTACTTC | CASSFTLQGLTYEQYF
few | TRBD1 | TRBJ2-5 | TRBV5-1 | TGCGCCAGCAGCAGACAGGGTGAAGAGACCCAGTACTTC | CASSRQGEETQYF
- | TRBD1 | TRBJ1-3 | TRBV7-2 | TGTGCCAGCAGCCCGGGACAGTACTCTGGAAACACCATATATTTT | CASSPGQYSGNTIYF
- | TRBD2 | TRBJ2-5 | TRBV27 | TGTGCCAGCAGTTTATTGGGGGGGAGGGGCAAAGAGACCCAGTACTTC | CASSLLGGRGKETQYF
- | - | TRBJ2-2 | TRBV29-1 | TGCAGCGTTGACCGAGGGACCGGGGAGCTGTTTTTT | CSVDRGTGELFF
- | - | TRBJ1-4 | TRBV19 | TGTGCCACCACTACTGACCATAATGAAAAACTGTTTTTT | CATTTDHNEKLFF
- | - | TRBJ1-6 | TRBV19 | TGTGCCAGTAGTATCTCTGGTCAGACAAATAATTCACCCCTCCACTTT | CASSISGQTNNSPLHF
- | - | TRBJ1-5 | TRBV19 | TGTGCCAGTAGAGTAGGCAGGGGCGTTCGGAATCAGCCCCAGCATTTT | CASRVGRGVRNQPQHF
- | TRBD1 | TRBJ1-2 | TRBV29-1 | TGCAGCGTTGAAGATTGGGGGACAGGGGGCGAACTAAACTATGGCTACACCTTC | CSVEDWGTGGELNYGYTF
- | TRBD1 | TRBJ2-6 | TRBV5-3 | TGTGGACAGGGCGACAAGTCTGGGGCCAACGTCCTGACTTTC | CGQGDKSGANVLTF
- | TRBD2 | TRBJ2-3 | TRBV11-2 | TGTGCCAGCAGCCTCCGGCGGGGGACTAGCGGGGGGACGGTTACGCAGTATTTT | CASSLRRGTSGGTVTQYF
- | - | TRBJ1-2 | TRBV12-3/TRBV12-4 | TGTGCCAGCAGTCCTACAGGTTTTTTTAGCTACACCTTC | CASSPTGFFSYTF
- | - | TRBJ1-5 | TRBV19 | TGTGCCAGTAGGCAGGACCGGAGGGGTGGGAAGGGCAATCAGCCCCAGCATTTT | CASRQDRRGGKGNQPQHF
- | - | TRBJ1-4 | TRBV3-1/TRBV3-2 | TGTGCCAGCAGCCAAGAGGGCTCTCTCGAAAAACTGTTTTTT | CASSQEGSLEKLFF
- | - | TRBJ1-2 | TRBV6-5 | TGTGCCAGCAGTACGGACAGCCGCTATGGCTACACCTTC | CASSTDSRYGYTF
- | - | TRBJ1-2 | TRBV6-5 | TGTGCCAGCAGTTACTCAGTCCGGGGGGGGAATGGCTACACCTTC | CASSYSVRGGNGYTF